This T cell receptor (beta chain) is drawn from a study of glioma-infiltrating T cells. This clonotype was observed at least ten times. Its target is unknown. Study-level findings and limits: Gliomas, especially low-grade, showed above-expected tissue-blood divergence; non-neoplastic patients showed below.

Using RNA template, CDR3s of TCR alpha and beta were amplified with iRepertoire arm-PCR. Tissue mRNA or PBMC total RNA, 100-400 ng, went into one-step reverse transcription and amplification. TCRdb reanalysed the multiplex PCR reads using MiXCR and keeps one entry per CDR3 protein. Here the sample spans approximately 110,000 distinct CDR3 sequences, 20% to 25% being singletons. Sequencing used glioma tissue, nonneoplastic brain tissue, or PBMCs (not recorded which). The receptor comes from a human donor with low-grade glioma or glioblastoma, undergoing nonglioma brain surgery, or in good health (not recorded which).

In DNA, the CDR3 is TGTGCCAGCAGTTCTCTTTCCCTTAGCAGTGGGGCCAACGTCCTGACTTTC. Translated: CASSSLSLSSGANVLTF. The V gene is TRBV6-1, the J gene TRBJ2-6, with D unclear. The V end lost 5 bases, the J end lost 3 bases, and 17 bases lay between the germline ends. This CDR3 comprises 17 residues. Germline CDR1 is MNHNS and CDR2 is SASEGT.